This is a list of T cell receptor beta chains from one sample in a study of blood T cell repertoires in COVID-19. TCRdb's table, derived via immunoSEQ multiplex PCR, lists solely in-frame clones and lacks some. The table has about 270,000 clones, 70% to 90% seen once. The sample consisted of peripheral blood. These receptor sequences come from a woman in her seventies with acute or convalescent COVID-19. CDR3s include the opening cysteine and the closing phenylalanine or tryptophan. D genes are given only for firm matches.

J,V,D,CDR3
TRBJ2-1,TRBV5-1,TRBD2,CASSRAGGYNEQFF
TRBJ2-1,TRBV7-7,.,CASSLGSSTEQFF
TRBJ1-1,TRBV5-1,.,CASSPGHGDLNTEAFF
TRBJ1-1,TRBV5-1,TRBD1,CASSSGGGNTEAFF
TRBJ1-5,TRBV19,TRBD1,CASSIFLGQGNQPQHF
TRBJ1-5,TRBV4-1,.,CASRMEGGSNQPQHF
TRBJ2-7,TRBV3-1/TRBV3-2,.,CASSPRRDREQYF
TRBJ2-3,TRBV11-2,.,CASSLIRGGGTDTQYF
TRBJ1-2,TRBV6-5,TRBD1,CASRLGQARNYGYTF
TRBJ2-7,TRBV14,.,CASSQVPRDLISPYEQYF
TRBJ1-1,TRBV19,.,CASSIVSRLNTEAFF
TRBJ2-7,TRBV18,.,CASSPGQGMNEQYF
TRBJ2-1,TRBV6-6,TRBD1,CASSPRYSGTANHNYNEQFF
TRBJ2-3,TRBV6-5,TRBD2,CASSFKRGGTDTQYF
TRBJ1-6,TRBV14,.,CASSQDLYSAYNSPLHF
TRBJ1-4,TRBV7-9,.,CASSLARNGTGGSEKLFF
TRBJ1-1,TRBV11-2,.,CASSSGRKAFF
TRBJ2-5,TRBV18,.,CASSPPGHPRETQYF
TRBJ1-1,TRBV23-1,.,CASSQAEGSNTEAFF
TRBJ1-1,TRBV4-2,.,CASKQTASEAFF
TRBJ2-5,TRBV19,TRBD2,CASSRSGTIETQYF
TRBJ2-4,TRBV6-5,.,CASKLAGEEDIQYF
TRBJ1-1,TRBV27,.,CASSFNPRRNTEAFF
TRBJ1-6,TRBV6-5,TRBD1,CASSAGGQGRSPLHF
TRBJ1-2,TRBV7-9,.,CATTQGIDGYTF
TRBJ2-1,TRBV6-2/TRBV6-3,.,CASSRLRAEQFF
TRBJ1-1,TRBV6-5,.,CASSYGQRTLKAFF
TRBJ2-1,TRBV7-3,TRBD2,CASSASGGSYNEQFF
TRBJ1-5,TRBV7-9,TRBD1,CASSPTGDIQPQHF
TRBJ2-1,TRBV7-9,.,CASSPRGSSYNEQFF
TRBJ1-4,TRBV18,TRBD1,CASSTTGTGYEKLFF
TRBJ2-3,TRBV5-1,.,CASSLGAGTQYF
TRBJ1-2,TRBV3-1/TRBV3-2,.,CASSQDEQIPGYTF
TRBJ2-7,TRBV18,TRBD1,CASSPADRWGYEQYF
TRBJ1-4,TRBV15,.,CATSLRTVNEKLFF
TRBJ1-1,TRBV6-5,.,CASSGHGTEAFF
TRBJ2-5,TRBV5-4,TRBD2,CASSLFSGGLQETQYF
TRBJ2-3,TRBV18,TRBD1,CASTGQWGTDTQYF
TRBJ1-2,TRBV18,TRBD1,CASSRADRGRINYGYTF
TRBJ1-1,TRBV4-1,.,CASSPTGSLVNTEAFF
TRBJ1-5,TRBV7-2,TRBD1,CASSPAGGGQPQHF
TRBJ1-2,TRBV7-2,TRBD1,CASSPYRGSNYGYTF
TRBJ1-1,TRBV27,.,CASSQSHRLDFKAFF
TRBJ1-1,TRBV7-6,.,CASSLAVAFF
TRBJ2-3,TRBV5-1,TRBD2,CASSPRGGTDTQYF
TRBJ1-5,TRBV2,.,CASNEQGSINQPQHF
TRBJ1-5,TRBV15,.,CATSRSNQPQHF
TRBJ1-6,TRBV5-1,.,CASSLAGVGSPLHF
TRBJ2-3,TRBV7-9,.,CASNQLASTDTQYF
TRBJ1-2,TRBV10-3,.,CATGQPTYGYTF
TRBJ2-3,TRBV11-2,TRBD2,CASSVRLAGGLPDTQYF
TRBJ2-2,TRBV12-3/TRBV12-4,TRBD2,CASNGGAGELFF
TRBJ1-2,TRBV19,.,CASSINSGAGAYGYTF
TRBJ2-7,TRBV11-1,.,CASSSGLNEQYF
TRBJ1-6,TRBV5-1,.,CASSLGQGGGSPLHF
TRBJ2-3,TRBV4-1,.,CASSQEGRYTQYF
TRBJ2-7,TRBV4-2,.,CASSQERLAWNEQYF
TRBJ1-3,TRBV11-2,.,CASSLVTAFSGNTIYF
TRBJ2-7,TRBV18,.,CASSHDRTAYYEQYF
TRBJ2-3,TRBV2,.,CASQTDTQYF